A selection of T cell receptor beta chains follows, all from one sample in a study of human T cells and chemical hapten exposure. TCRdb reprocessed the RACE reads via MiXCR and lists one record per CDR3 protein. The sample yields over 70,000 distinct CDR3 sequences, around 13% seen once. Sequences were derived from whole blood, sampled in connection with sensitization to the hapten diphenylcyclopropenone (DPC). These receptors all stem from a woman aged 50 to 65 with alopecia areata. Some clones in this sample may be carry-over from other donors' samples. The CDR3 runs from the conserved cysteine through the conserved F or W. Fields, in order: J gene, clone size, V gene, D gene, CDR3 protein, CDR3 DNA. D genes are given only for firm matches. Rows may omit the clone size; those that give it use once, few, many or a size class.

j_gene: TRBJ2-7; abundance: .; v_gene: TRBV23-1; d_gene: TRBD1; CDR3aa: CASSQLNPGQGSYEQYF; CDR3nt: TGCGCCAGCAGTCAATTAAATCCGGGACAGGGGTCCTACGAGCAGTACTTC
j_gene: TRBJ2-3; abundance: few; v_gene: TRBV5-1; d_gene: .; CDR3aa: CASSLTGGEATDTQYF; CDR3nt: TGCGCCAGCAGCCTCACCGGGGGAGAGGCGACAGATACGCAGTATTTT
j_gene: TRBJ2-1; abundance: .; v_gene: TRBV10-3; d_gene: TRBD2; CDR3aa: CATQPGLAESNEQFF; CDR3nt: TGTGCCACCCAACCCGGACTAGCGGAGAGCAATGAGCAGTTCTTC
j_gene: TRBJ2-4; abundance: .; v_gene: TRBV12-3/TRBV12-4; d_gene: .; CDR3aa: CASSLRVALAKNIQYF; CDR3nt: TGTGCCAGCAGTTTACGGGTCGCACTAGCCAAAAACATTCAGTACTTC
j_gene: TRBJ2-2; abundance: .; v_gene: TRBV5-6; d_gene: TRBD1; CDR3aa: CASSLGTGGTGELFF; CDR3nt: TGTGCCAGCAGCTTAGGGACAGGGGGCACCGGGGAGCTGTTTTTT
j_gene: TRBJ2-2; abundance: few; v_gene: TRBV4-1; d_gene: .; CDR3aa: CASSRRQDRLFF; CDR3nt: TGCGCCAGCAGCCGCCGTCAAGACCGGCTGTTTTTT
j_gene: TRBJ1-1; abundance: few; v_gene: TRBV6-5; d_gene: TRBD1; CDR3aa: CASTSGGATEAFF; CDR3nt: TGTGCCAGCACTTCAGGGGGCGCGACTGAAGCTTTCTTT
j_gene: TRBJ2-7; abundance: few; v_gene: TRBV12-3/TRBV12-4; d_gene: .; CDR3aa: CASSPPPGAEQYF; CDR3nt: TGTGCCAGCAGTCCTCCCCCAGGGGCCGAGCAGTACTTC
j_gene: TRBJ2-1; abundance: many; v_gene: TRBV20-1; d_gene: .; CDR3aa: CSARLSYNEQFF; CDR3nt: TGCAGTGCTAGACTCTCCTACAATGAGCAGTTCTTC
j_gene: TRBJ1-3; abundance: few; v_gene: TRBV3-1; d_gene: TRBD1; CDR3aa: CASSQQGARNTIYF; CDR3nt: TGTGCCAGCAGCCAACAGGGGGCGAGAAACACCATATATTTT
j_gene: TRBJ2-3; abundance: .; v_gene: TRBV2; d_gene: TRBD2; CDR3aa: CASHQREVENTQYF; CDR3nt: TGTGCCAGCCACCAGCGGGAGGTAGAAAATACGCAGTATTTT
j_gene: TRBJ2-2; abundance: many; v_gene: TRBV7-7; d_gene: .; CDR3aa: CASSFERNTGELFF; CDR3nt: TGTGCCAGCAGCTTCGAAAGGAACACCGGGGAGCTGTTTTTT
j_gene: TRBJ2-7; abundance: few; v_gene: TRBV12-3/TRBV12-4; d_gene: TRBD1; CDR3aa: CASGGTGGGREQYF; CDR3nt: TGTGCCAGCGGGGGGACAGGGGGCGGACGGGAGCAGTACTTC
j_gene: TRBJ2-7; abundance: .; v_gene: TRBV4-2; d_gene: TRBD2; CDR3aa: CASSQDFTSGLYEQYF; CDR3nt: TGTGCCAGCAGCCAAGATTTCACTAGCGGGCTCTACGAGCAGTACTTC
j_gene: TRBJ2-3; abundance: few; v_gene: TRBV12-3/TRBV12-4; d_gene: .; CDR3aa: CASSTDGRDTQYF; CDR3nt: TGTGCCAGCAGTACGGACGGACGAGATACGCAGTATTTT
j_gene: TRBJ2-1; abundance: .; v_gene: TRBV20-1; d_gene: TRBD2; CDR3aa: CSASQREVRQFF; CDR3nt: TGCAGTGCTAGTCAGCGGGAGGTCCGGCAGTTCTTC
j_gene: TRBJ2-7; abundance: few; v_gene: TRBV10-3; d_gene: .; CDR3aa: CAISDTAREQYF; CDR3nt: TGTGCCATCAGTGATACCGCGCGGGAGCAGTACTTC
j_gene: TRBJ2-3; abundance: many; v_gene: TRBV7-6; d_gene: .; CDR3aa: CASSPGLTTDTQYF; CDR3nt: TGTGCCAGCAGCCCCGGACTAACCACAGATACGCAGTATTTT
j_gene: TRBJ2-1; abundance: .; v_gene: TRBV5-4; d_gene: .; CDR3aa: CASSQMTGFGPYNEQFF; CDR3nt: TGTGCCAGCAGCCAGATGACAGGTTTCGGTCCTTACAATGAGCAGTTCTTC
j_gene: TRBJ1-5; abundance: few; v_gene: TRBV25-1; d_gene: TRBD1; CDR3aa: CASSDRQGYQPQHF; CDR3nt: TGTGCCAGCAGTGACAGACAGGGGTATCAGCCCCAGCATTTT
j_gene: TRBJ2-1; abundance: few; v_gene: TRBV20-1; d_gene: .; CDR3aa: CSAWGRRAQFF; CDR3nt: TGCAGTGCCTGGGGCCGTAGGGCGCAGTTCTTC
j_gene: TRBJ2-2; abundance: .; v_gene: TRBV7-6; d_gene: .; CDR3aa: CASSPVGPNTGELFF; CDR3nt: TGTGCCAGCAGCCCTGTCGGGCCGAACACCGGGGAGCTGTTTTTT
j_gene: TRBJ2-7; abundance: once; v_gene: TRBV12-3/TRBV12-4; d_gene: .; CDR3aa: CASTGEGGGEQYF; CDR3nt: TGTGCCAGCACCGGGGAGGGGGGCGGTGAGCAGTACTTC
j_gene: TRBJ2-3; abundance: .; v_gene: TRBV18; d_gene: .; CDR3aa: CASSPLGTGSTDTQYF; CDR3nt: TGTGCCAGCTCACCATTGGGAACCGGGAGCACAGATACGCAGTATTTT
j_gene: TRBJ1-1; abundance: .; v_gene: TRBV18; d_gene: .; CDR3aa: CASFPEVDTEAFF; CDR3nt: TGTGCCAGCTTTCCTGAGGTGGACACTGAAGCTTTCTTT
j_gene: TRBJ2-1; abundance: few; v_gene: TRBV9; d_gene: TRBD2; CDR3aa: CASSSGGAGVQEQFF; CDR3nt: TGTGCCAGCAGCTCCGGAGGGGCGGGAGTCCAGGAGCAGTTCTTC
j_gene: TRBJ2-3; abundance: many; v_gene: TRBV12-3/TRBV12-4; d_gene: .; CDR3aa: CASSQKLDTQYF; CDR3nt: TGTGCCAGCAGTCAAAAACTGGATACGCAGTATTTT
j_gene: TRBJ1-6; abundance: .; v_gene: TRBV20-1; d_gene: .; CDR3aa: CSARGGRTSNSPLHF; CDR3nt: TGCAGTGCTAGAGGGGGAAGGACCTCGAATTCACCCCTCCACTTT
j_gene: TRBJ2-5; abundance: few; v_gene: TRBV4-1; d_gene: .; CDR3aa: CASSQDHRAFMETQYF; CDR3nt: TGCGCCAGCAGCCAAGATCACCGGGCGTTTATGGAGACCCAGTACTTC
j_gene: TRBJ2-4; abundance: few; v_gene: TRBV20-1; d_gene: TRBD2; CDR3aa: CSAGGRLAGLDIQYF; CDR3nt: TGCAGTGCTGGCGGGAGACTAGCCGGGTTAGACATTCAGTACTTC
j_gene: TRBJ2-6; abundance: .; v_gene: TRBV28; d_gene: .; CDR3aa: CASSSIETNVLTF; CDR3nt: TGTGCCAGCAGTTCCATCGAGACCAACGTCCTGACTTTC
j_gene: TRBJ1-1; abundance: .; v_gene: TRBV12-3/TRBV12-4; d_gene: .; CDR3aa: CASRPQQALNTEAFF; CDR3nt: TGTGCCAGCAGACCTCAACAGGCGCTGAACACTGAAGCTTTCTTT
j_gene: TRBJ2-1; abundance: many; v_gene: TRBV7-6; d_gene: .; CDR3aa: CASSLANEQFF; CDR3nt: TGTGCCAGCAGCTTAGCGAATGAGCAGTTCTTC
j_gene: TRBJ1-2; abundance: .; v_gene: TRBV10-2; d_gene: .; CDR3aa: CASSEPRRYYGYTF; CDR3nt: TGCGCCAGCAGTGAGCCCAGGAGATACTATGGCTACACCTTC
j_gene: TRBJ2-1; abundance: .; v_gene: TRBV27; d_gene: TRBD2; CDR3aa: CASSSRGLAGSGYEQFF; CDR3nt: TGTGCCAGCAGTTCCCGGGGACTAGCGGGATCGGGATATGAGCAGTTCTTC
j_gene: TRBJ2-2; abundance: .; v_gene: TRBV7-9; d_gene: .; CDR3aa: CASSPLGAGELFF; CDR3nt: TGTGCCAGCAGCCCGCTCGGTGCCGGAGAGCTGTTTTTT
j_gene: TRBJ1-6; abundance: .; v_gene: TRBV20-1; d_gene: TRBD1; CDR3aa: CSASQSTGGGYNSPLHF; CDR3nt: TGCAGTGCTAGCCAGTCTACAGGGGGCGGATATAATTCACCCCTCCACTTT
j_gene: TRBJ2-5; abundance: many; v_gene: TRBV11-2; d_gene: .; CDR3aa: CASSATGTTYQETQYF; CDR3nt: TGTGCCAGCAGCGCTACCGGGACAACGTACCAAGAGACCCAGTACTTC
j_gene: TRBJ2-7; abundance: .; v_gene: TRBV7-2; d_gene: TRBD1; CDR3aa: CASSLVPNARQGGYEQYF; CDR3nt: TGTGCCAGCAGCTTAGTGCCTAACGCGAGACAGGGTGGCTACGAGCAGTACTTC
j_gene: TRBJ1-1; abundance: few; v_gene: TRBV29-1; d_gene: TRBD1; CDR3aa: CSAQGAQGGTEAFF; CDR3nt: TGCAGCGCCCAAGGTGCACAGGGGGGAACTGAAGCTTTCTTT
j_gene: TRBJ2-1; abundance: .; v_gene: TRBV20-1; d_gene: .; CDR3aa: CSPKTGIYNEQFF; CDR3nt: TGCAGTCCGAAAACCGGGATCTACAATGAGCAGTTCTTC
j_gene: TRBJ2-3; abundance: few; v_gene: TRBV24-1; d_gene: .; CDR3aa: CATRRVPGTVTDTQYF; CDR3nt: TGTGCCACCAGGCGCGTCCCAGGGACCGTCACAGATACGCAGTATTTT
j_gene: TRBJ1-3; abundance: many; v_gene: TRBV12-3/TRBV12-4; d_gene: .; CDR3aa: CASMGRTKLNSGNTIYF; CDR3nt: TGTGCCAGCATGGGTCGGACCAAACTCAACTCTGGAAACACCATATATTTT
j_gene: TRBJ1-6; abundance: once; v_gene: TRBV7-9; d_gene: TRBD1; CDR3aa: CASSLAQGERSPLHF; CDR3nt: TGTGCCAGCAGCTTAGCACAGGGGGAACGTTCACCCCTCCACTTT
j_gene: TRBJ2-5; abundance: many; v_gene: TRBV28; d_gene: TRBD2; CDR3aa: CASSFPGKAGGRETQYF; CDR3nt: TGTGCCAGCAGTTTTCCGGGAAAAGCGGGAGGAAGAGAGACCCAGTACTTC
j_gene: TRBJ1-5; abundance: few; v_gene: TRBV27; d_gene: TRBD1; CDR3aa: CASSLNRGMGQPQHF; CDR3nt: TGTGCCAGCAGTTTAAACAGGGGGATGGGTCAGCCCCAGCATTTT
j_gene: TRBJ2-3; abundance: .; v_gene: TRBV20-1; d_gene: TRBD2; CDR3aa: CSASRLAGGPGDTQYF; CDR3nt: TGCAGTGCTAGCAGGCTAGCGGGAGGGCCCGGAGATACGCAGTATTTT
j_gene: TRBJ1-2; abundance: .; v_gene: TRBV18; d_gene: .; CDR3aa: CASSPSAEANYGYTF; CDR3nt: TGTGCCAGCTCACCATCCGCGGAGGCTAACTATGGCTACACCTTC
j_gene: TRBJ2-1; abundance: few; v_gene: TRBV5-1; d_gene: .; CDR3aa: CASSRSYNEQFF; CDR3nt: TGCGCCAGCTCTCGCTCCTACAATGAGCAGTTCTTC
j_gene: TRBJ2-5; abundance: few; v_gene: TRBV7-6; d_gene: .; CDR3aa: CASSYNDQGTQYF; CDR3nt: TGTGCCAGCAGCTACAACGACCAGGGGACCCAGTACTTC
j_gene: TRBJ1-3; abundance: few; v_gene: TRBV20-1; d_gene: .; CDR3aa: CSGLYSGNTIYF; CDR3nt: TGCAGTGGACTGTACTCTGGAAACACCATATATTTT
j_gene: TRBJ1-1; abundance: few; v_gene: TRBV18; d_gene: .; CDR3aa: CASSPSGEAFF; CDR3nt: TGTGCCAGCTCCCCCAGCGGGGAGGCTTTCTTT
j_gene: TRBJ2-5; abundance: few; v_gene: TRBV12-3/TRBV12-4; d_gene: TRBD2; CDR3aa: CASSLGLAGLETQYF; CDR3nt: TGTGCCAGCAGTCTGGGACTAGCGGGTTTAGAGACCCAGTACTTC
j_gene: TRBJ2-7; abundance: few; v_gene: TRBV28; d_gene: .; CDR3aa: CASRSWYEQYF; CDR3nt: TGTGCCAGTCGGAGTTGGTACGAGCAGTACTTC